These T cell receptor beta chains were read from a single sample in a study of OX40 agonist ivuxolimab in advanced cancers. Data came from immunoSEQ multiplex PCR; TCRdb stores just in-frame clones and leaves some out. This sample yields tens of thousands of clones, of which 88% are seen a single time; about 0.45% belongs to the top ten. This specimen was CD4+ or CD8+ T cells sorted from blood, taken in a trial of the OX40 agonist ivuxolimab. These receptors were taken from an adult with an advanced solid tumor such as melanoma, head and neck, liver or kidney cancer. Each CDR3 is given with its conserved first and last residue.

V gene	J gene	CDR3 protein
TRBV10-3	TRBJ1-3	CAISTRDTSSGNTIYF
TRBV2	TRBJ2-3	CASTGTRGDTQYF
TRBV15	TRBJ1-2	CATSRDGVYGYTF
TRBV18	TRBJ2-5	CASSLQGAYETQYF
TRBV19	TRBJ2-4	CASRVPGSSPIQYF
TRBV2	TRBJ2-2	CASHRWTGGTGELFF
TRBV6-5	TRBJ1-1	CATQDRDTEAFF
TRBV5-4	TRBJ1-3	CASGQRSSGNTIYF
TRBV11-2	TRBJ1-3	CASSSVRGAGNTIYF
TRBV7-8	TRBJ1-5	CASSLAPGAPNQPQHF
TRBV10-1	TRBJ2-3	CASSEGLFTDTQYF
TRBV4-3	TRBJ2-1	CASSQVSEAEQFF
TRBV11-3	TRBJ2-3	CASSLDPGAKDTQYF
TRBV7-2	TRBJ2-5	CASSSMTSGGSETQYF
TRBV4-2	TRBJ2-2	CASSQKTLMGWDTGELFF
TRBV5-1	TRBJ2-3	CASSLGISTDTQYF
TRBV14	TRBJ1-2	CASSQDRHSDYGYTF
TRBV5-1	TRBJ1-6	CASTDRQGGNSPLHF
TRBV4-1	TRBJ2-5	CASSQGPPDGETQYF
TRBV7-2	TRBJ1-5	CASSPMVPEPQHF
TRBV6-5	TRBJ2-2	CASSSRGPGELFF
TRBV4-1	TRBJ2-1	CASSHFGLAPNEQFF
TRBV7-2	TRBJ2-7	CASSPSPLVGLNYEQYF
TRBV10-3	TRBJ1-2	CAISGDGLGYTF
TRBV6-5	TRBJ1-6	CASTRGMGTNSPLHF
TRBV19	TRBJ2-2	CASRLDRGPGELFF